This TCR beta chain was captured in a study of CD8+ T cells in alopecia areata. As concerns this clone: Its antigen is not known. The sample carries other DNA sequences with the same CDR3.

Findings and caveats of the study: Sequence data from scalp samples additionally include resident alphabeta T cells of normal skin. Affected scalp, especially in alopecia totalis/universalis, had a higher clonality than normal scalp did.

Sequencing templates came from extracted RNA that was reverse transcribed into cDNA. Libraries were prepared by immunoSEQ multiplex PCR; TCRdb keeps only in-frame clonotypes and omits some of them. Here the sample spans more than 90,000 clones, approximately 60% being singletons. This CDR3 spans 12 amino acids. Germline V gene data show CDR1 as SGHRS and CDR2 as YFSETQ. V lost 0 bases to trimming and J lost 5 bases, with 5 bases between them. Sequencing was carried out using CD4+ T cells sorted from blood. This chain uses TRBV5-1 with TRBJ1-2; D may be TRBD1 (5 bases). The TCR sequence derives from a human donor in good health. The CDR3 DNA reads as TGCGCCAGCAGCTTGGAGGGGTATGGCTACACCTTC. Translation gives CASSLEGYGYTF. Full variable domain (missing parts from reference TRBV5-1 and TRBJ1-2): KAGVTQTPRYLIKTRGQQVTLSCSPISGHRSVSWYQQTPGQGLQFLFEYFSETQRNKGNFPGRFSGRQFSNSRSEMNVSTLELGDSALYLCASSLEGYGYTFGSGTRLTVV.